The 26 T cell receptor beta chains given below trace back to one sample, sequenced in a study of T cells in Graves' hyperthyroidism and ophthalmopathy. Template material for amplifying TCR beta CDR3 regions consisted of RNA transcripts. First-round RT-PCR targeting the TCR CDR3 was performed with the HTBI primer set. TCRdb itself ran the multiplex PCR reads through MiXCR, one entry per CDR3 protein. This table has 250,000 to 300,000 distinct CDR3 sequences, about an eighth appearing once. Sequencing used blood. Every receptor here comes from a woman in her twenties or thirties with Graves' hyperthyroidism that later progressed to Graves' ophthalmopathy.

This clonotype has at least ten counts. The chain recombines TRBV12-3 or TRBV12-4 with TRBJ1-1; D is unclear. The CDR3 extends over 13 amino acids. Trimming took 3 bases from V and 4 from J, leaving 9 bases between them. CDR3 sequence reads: CASSLQGFTEAFF. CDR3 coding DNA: TGTGCCAGCAGTTTGCAAGGGTTCACTGAAGCTTTCTTT.

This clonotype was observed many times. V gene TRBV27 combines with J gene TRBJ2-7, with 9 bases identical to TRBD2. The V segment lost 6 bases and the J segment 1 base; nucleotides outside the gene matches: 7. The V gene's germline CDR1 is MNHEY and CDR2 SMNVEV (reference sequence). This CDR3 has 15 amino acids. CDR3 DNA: TGTGCCAGCAGGCGGGAGGGGACACCTTCCTACGAGCAGTACTTC. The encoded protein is CASRREGTPSYEQYF.

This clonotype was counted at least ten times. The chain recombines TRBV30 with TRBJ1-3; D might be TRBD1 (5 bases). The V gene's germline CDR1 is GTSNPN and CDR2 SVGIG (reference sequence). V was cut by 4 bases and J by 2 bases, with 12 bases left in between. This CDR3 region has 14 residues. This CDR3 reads CAWTSGTPGNTIYF. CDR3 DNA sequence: TGTGCCTGGACCTCCGGGACGCCTGGAAACACCATATATTTT.

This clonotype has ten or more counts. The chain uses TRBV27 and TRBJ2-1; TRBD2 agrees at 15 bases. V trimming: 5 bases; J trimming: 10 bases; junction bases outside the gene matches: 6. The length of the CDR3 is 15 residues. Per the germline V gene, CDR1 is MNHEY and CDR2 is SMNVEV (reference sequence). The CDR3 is CASSPPGLAGGEQFF. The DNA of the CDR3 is TGTGCCAGCAGTCCCCCTGGACTAGCGGGAGGGGAGCAGTTCTTC.

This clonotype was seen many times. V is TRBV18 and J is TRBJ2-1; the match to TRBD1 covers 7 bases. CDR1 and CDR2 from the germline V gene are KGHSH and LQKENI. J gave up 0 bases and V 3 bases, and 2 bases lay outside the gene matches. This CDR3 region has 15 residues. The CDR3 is CASSPRQGSYNEQFF. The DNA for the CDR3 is TGTGCCAGCTCACCTCGACAGGGCTCCTACAATGAGCAGTTCTTC.

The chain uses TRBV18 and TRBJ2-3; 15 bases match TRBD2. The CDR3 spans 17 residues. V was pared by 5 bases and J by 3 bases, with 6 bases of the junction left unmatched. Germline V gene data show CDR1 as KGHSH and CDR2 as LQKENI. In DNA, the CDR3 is TGTGCCAGCTCATCCTCCGGGACTAGCGGGAGGACAGATACGCAGTATTTT. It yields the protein CASSSSGTSGRTDTQYF.

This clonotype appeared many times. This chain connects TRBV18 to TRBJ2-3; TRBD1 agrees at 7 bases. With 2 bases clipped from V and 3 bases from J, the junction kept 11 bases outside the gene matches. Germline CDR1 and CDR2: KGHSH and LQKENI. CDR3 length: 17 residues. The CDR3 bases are TGTGCCAGCTCACCAGCGCCTACAGGGGAATGGACAGATACGCAGTATTTT. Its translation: CASSPAPTGEWTDTQYF.

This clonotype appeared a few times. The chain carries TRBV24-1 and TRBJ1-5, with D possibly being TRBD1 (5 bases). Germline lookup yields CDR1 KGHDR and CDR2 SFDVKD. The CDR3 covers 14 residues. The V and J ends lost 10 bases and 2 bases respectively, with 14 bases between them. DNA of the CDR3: TGTGCCACAATGGGACGGGGAGGCAATCAGCCCCAGCATTTT. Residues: CATMGRGGNQPQHF.

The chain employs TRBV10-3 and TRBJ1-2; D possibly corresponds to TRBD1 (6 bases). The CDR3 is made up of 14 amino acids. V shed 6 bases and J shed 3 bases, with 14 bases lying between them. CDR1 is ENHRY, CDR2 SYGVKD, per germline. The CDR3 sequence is CAISEPGVHYGYTF. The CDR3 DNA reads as TGTGCCATCAGCGAACCAGGGGTTCACTATGGCTACACCTTC.

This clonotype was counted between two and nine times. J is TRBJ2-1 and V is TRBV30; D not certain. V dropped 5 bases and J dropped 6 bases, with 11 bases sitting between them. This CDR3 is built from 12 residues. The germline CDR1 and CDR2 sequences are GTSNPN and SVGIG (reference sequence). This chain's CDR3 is CAWAPNINEQFF. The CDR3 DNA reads TGTGCCTGGGCCCCCAATATCAATGAGCAGTTCTTC.

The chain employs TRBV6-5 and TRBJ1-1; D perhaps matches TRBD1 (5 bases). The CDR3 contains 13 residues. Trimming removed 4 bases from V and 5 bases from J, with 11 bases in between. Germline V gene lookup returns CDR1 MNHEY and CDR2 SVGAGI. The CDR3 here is CASSWSRVTEAFF. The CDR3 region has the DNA TGTGCCAGCAGTTGGTCCAGGGTGACTGAAGCTTTCTTT.

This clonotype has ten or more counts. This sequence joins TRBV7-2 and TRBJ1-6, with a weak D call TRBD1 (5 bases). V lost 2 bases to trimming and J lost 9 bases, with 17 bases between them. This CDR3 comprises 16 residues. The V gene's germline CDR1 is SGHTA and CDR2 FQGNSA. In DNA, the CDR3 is TGTGCCAGCAGCTTATTCGCACAGTCAGGGAGTTCACCCCTCCACTTT. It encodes CASSLFAQSGSSPLHF.

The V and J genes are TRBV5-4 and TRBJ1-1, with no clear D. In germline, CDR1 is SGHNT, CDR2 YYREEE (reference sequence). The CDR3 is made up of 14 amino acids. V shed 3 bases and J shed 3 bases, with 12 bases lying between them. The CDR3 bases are TGTGCCAGCAGCTCTTACCTCGGGGACACTGAAGCTTTCTTT. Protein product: CASSSYLGDTEAFF.

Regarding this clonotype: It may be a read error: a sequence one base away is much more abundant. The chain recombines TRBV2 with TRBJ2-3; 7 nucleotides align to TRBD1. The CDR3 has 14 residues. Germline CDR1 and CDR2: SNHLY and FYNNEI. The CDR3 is CAGSQGQATDTQYF. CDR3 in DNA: TGTGCCGGCAGCCAAGGACAGGCCACAGATACGCAGTATTTT.

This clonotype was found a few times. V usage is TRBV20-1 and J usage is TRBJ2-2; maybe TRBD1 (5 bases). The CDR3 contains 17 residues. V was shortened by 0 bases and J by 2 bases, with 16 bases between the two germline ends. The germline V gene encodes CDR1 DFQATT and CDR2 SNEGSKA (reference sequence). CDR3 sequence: CSARDTPGRGNTGELFF. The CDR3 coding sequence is TGCAGTGCTAGAGACACACCAGGAAGGGGAAACACCGGGGAGCTGTTTTTT.

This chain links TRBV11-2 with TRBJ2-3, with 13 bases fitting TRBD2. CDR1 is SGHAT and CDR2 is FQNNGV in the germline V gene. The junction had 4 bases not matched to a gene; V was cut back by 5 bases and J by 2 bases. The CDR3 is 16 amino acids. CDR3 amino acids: CASSDGLAGATDTQYF. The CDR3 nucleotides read TGTGCCAGCAGCGATGGACTAGCGGGGGCCACAGATACGCAGTATTTT.

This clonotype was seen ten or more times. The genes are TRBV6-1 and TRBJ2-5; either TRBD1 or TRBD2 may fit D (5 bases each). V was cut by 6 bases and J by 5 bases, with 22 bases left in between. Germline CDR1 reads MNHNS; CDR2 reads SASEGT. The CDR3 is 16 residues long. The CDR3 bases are TGTGCCAGCAGCTACTTCCGGGACCCCCTGTCGGAGACCCAGTACTTC. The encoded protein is CASSYFRDPLSETQYF.

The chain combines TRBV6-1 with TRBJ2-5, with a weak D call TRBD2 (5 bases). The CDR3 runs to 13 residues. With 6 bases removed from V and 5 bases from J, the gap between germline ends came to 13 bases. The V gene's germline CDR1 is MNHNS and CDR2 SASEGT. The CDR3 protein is CASSTGLIETQYF. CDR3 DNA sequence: TGTGCCAGCAGCACGGGATTGATTGAGACCCAGTACTTC.

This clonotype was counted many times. In DNA, the CDR3 is TGTGCCCTGCTACTCTTGACAGGGAACGAGCAGTACTTC. Amino acids: CALLLLTGNEQYF. The chain combines TRBV2 with TRBJ2-7; 7 nucleotides agree with TRBD1. V lost 11 bases to trimming and J lost 5 bases; unmatched junction nucleotides: 12. Germline V gene data show CDR1 as SNHLY and CDR2 as FYNNEI. The CDR3 contains 13 residues.

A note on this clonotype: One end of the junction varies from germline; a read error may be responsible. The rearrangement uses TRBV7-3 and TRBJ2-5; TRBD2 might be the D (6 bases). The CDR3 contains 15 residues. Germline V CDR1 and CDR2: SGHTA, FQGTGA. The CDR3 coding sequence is TGTGCCAGCAGCTTAACGGGGGTGGGAGGAGAGGCCCAGTACTTC. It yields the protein CASSLTGVGGEAQYF. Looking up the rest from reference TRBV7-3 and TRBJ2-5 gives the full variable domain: GAGVSQTPSNKVTEKGKYVELRCDPISGHTALYWYRQSLGQGPEFLIYFQGTGAADDSGLPNDRFFAVRPEGSVSTLKIQRTERGDSAVYLCASSLTGVGGEAQYFGPGTRLLVL.

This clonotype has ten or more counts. This chain's CDR3 is CASSVLVTEAFF. CDR3 nucleotides: TGTGCCAGCAGCGTACTGGTCACTGAAGCTTTCTTT. V usage is TRBV7-2 and J usage is TRBJ1-1; D remains unclear. V was cut by 5 bases and J by 4 bases, with 8 bases left in between. This CDR3 contains 12 residues. The germline gives CDR1 SGHTA, CDR2 FQGNSA.

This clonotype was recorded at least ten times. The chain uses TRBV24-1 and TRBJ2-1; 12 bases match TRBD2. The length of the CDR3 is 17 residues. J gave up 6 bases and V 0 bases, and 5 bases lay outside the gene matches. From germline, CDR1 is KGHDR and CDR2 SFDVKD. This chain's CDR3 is CATSDLQTSGSGNEQFF. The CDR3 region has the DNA TGTGCCACCAGTGATTTGCAGACTAGCGGGAGTGGCAATGAGCAGTTCTTC.

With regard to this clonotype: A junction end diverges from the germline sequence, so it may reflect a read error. This CDR3 is CASSQGDRGHPTEAFF. The CDR3 coding sequence is TGTGCCAGCAGCCAAGGGGACAGGGGGCATCCCACTGAAGCTTTCTTT. This chain connects TRBV5-1 to TRBJ1-1, with TRBD1 matching over 12 bases. CDR1 SGHRS and CDR2 YFSETQ come from the germline V gene. CDR3 size: 16 residues.

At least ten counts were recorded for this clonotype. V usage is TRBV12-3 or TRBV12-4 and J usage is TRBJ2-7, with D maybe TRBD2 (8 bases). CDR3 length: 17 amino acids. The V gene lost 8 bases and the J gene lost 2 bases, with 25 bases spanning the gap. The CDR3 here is CASRPTGGGTVPYEQYF. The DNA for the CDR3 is TGTGCCAGCCGTCCAACGGGGGGGGGGACAGTTCCCTACGAGCAGTACTTC.

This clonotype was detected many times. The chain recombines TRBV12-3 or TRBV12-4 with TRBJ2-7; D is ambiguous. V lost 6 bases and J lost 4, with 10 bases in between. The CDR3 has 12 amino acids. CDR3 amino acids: CASSYNYYEQYF. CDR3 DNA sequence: TGTGCCAGCAGCTATAACTATTACGAGCAGTACTTC.

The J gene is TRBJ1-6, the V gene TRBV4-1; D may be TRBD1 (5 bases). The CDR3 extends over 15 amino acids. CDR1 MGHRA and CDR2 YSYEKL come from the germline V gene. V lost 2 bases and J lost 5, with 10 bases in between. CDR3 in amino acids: CASSQSRDHNSPLHF. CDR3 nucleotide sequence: TGCGCCAGCAGCCAATCCAGGGACCATAATTCACCCCTCCACTTT.